This paragraph covers one TCR beta chain sequence. No cognate antigen has been identified for it. No base-level quality is on record; no much larger clone is a single base apart. Counted from cysteine to phenylalanine, this CDR3 has 14 amino acids. Just CDR3 DNA is preserved here, 42 bases in frame from base 1. CDR1 and CDR2, per the germline V gene (reference sequence), are SEHNR and FQNEAQ. Trimmed from V: 3 bases; trimmed from J: 2 bases; junction bases lacking a gene match: 3. TCRbeta CDR3 regions were amplified from genomic DNA by means of the immunoSEQ Assay, a bias-controlled multiplex PCR. Processing in the source paper ran as follows. The number of nucleated cells in each sample was estimated by amplification of reference gene primers within the assay. To quantify the absolute abundance of each unique TCRbeta CDR3 rearrangement, sequence reads were collapsed and filtered. For each sample, productive Simpson clonality was calculated as the square root of Simpson's diversity index over productive rearrangements. Not all clones reach the TCRdb copy of this immuneACCESS table, which keeps in-frame sequences only. Checked studies attribute under half of the gap to unresolved V genes and leave the rest unexplained. From that table come the V and J calls and clone size; the DNA was used to work out D and trimming. The sample data list more than 300,000 clones, and 91% of these were observed just once. Of the sample, 2.5% to 4% falls within the top ten clones.

This sample was included in a study of blood T cell repertoires in COVID-19 (TCRdb year 2020). Study-level background: Samples from collaborators originated in the United States, Italy and Spain and spanned both the acute and convalescent phases of COVID-19. The prospective study material was composed of cDNA or gDNA derived from T cells, B-cell-depleted T cells, or PBMCs. Deeply sampled blood TCRbeta repertoires from subjects exposed to, actively infected with, or recovered from COVID-19 were included in the dataset. A freely available public database, intended as a resource for researchers studying the immune response to SARS-CoV-2, is where the repertoires were released. The samples were drawn from the first 160 participants of the ongoing ImmuneRACE study and from some 1,300 subjects provided by 6 global collaborators. Sample metadata almost always included a de-identified subject ID, COVID-19 status, age in years and sex. Where HLA class I and class II types were available, the types were taken from metadata supplied by the sample provider, not from assay-based typing.

A second Seattle source provided samples from volunteer blood donors who had recovered from COVID-19. Collaborating institutions collected whole blood in K2EDTA tubes following their own protocols. For TCRbeta analysis, collaborators shipped samples as frozen whole blood, isolated PBMCs, or DNA extracted from either of those sample types. Here is what the overall study found, with its caveats: Clinical and demographic metadata were provided uncurated, with the amount varying by source and participant.

Sequenced input: peripheral blood. The origin of this receptor is a woman between 18 and 30 years old who had recovered from COVID-19. The V and J genes are TRBV7-9 and TRBJ1-2; 7 middle bases align to TRBD1. The DNA reads TGTGCCAGCAGCTTCGGGGACAGAAACTATGGCTACACCTTC. Its protein is CASSFGDRNYGYTF.